Each of the 8 T cell receptor beta chains below was sequenced from the same sample in a study of vaccination effects on CD4 cells after COVID-19. ViraFEST assay sequencing came after antigen-specific CD4+ T cells were expanded with viral peptide pools. It was after approximately 10 days of culture that CD4+ T cells were isolated. Having tested negative for nucleocapsid antibodies, the vaccine recipients showed no prior SARS-CoV-2 infection. TCRdb's copy holds only in-frame clones and misses some; the assay was immunoSEQ multiplex PCR. The sample yields fewer than 25,000 clones, 60% to 75% seen once. Their specific antigens are unknown. This material consisted of CD4+ T cells from PBMCs cultured with HCoV-OC43 spike peptides, taken before COVID-19 vaccination. Subset of the sample: HCoV-OC43 spike overlapping peptide pool stimulation. The source of these receptors is a human donor who received a COVID-19 vaccine.

The chain links TRBV5-1 to TRBJ1-2; a possible D gene is TRBD1 (5 bases). CDR3 length equals 13 residues. V shed 4 bases and J shed 3 bases, with 10 bases lying between them. Per the germline V gene, CDR1 is SGHRS and CDR2 is YFSETQ. CDR3 bases: TGCGCCAGCAGCATGGGGGTGCACTATGGCTACACCTTC. This codes for CASSMGVHYGYTF.

V and J are TRBV7-8 and TRBJ2-5, with TRBD1 matching over 7 bases. The CDR3 sequence is 16 residues long. The J segment lost 3 bases and the V segment lost 6 bases, leaving 13 bases of the junction unmatched. The V gene's germline CDR1 is SGHVS and CDR2 FQNEAQ. The CDR3 sequence is CASRSGTEIVKETQYF. DNA for the CDR3: TGTGCCAGCAGGTCCGGGACAGAGATAGTAAAAGAGACCCAGTACTTC.

The chain couples TRBV18 to TRBJ2-7; 9 positions match TRBD1. Trimming removed 5 bases from V and 6 bases from J; junction bases left unmatched: 8. The CDR3 is 14 residues long. CDR1 and CDR2 from the germline V gene are KGHSH and LQKENI. As DNA, the CDR3 is TGTGCCAGCTCAGGGGACAGGGCCCAGAGCGAGCAGTACTTC. As protein: CASSGDRAQSEQYF. The full variable domain, completed using reference TRBV18 and TRBJ2-7, is NAGVMQNPRHLVRRRGQEARLRCSPMKGHSHVYWYRQLPEEGLKFMVYLQKENIIDESGMPKERFSAEFPKEGPSILRIQQVVRGDSAAYFCASSGDRAQSEQYFGPGTRLTVT.

In its sample, this clone was seen a few times. This sequence joins TRBV7-8 and TRBJ2-7; no reliable D call. Germline values: CDR1 SGHVS, CDR2 FQNEAQ. V gave up 4 bases and J gave up 1 base, with 14 bases separating them. This CDR3 is built from 15 residues. The CDR3 loop reads CASSSYQDRSYEQYF. For the CDR3, the DNA is TGTGCCAGCAGCTCTTACCAGGACCGATCCTACGAGCAGTACTTC.

The rearrangement joins TRBV7-9 to TRBJ1-1; D ambiguous. CDR1 is SEHNR and CDR2 is FQNEAQ in the germline V gene (reference sequence). V gave up 3 bases and J gave up 1 base, with 9 bases separating them. There are 14 residues in the CDR3. The CDR3 is CASSFGVGNTEAFF. The CDR3, as DNA: TGTGCCAGCAGCTTCGGGGTGGGGAACACTGAAGCTTTCTTT.

This chain links TRBV9 with TRBJ2-1, with 9 bases aligning to TRBD2. Germline V gives CDR1 SGDLS, CDR2 YYNGEE. The CDR3 has 15 residues. V dropped 3 bases and J dropped 3; count of bases not matched to a gene: 4. The CDR3 loop is CASSGLAGYYNEQFF. In DNA form, the CDR3 reads TGTGCCAGCAGCGGCCTAGCGGGATACTACAATGAGCAGTTCTTC. The full variable domain, completed using reference TRBV9 and TRBJ2-1, is DSGVTQTPKHLITATGQRVTLRCSPRSGDLSVYWYQQSLDQGLQFLIQYYNGEERAKGNILERFSAQQFPDLHSELNLSSLELGDSALYFCASSGLAGYYNEQFFGPGTRLTVL.

The chain carries TRBV2 and TRBJ2-5; 7 bases are a match to TRBD1. With V trimmed by 2 bases and J by 5 bases, 5 bases remained unmatched. The CDR3 length is 14 residues. Germline CDR1 reads SNHLY; CDR2 reads FYNNEI. The CDR3 nucleotides read TGTGCCAGCAGTGAATCCCACAGGGGCGAGACCCAGTACTTC. Translated: CASSESHRGETQYF.

J is TRBJ2-2 and V is TRBV5-1, with D maybe TRBD2 (5 bases). This CDR3 is built from 16 residues. The ends were cut back, 3 bases at V and 1 base at J, with 13 bases in the middle. Germline CDR1 SGHRS, CDR2 YFSETQ. The CDR3 protein is CASSSPVRGNTGELFF. CDR3 in DNA: TGCGCCAGCAGCTCCCCTGTTCGGGGGAACACCGGGGAGCTGTTTTTT.